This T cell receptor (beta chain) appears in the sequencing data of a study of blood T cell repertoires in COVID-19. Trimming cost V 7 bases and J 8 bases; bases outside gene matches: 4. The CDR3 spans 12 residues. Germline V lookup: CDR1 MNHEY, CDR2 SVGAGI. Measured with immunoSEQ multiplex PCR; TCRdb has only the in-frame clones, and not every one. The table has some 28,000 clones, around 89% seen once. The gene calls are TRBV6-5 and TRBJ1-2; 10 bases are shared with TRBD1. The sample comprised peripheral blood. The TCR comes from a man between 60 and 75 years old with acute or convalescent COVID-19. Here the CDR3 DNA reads TGTGCCAGCAAGACAGGGGGCGAAGGCTACACCTTC. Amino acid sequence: CASKTGGEGYTF.